Presented here are 28 T cell receptor beta chains from one specimen sequenced in a study of blood T cell repertoires in COVID-19. The table came from immunoSEQ multiplex PCR; TCRdb's copy has only in-frame clones and leaves some out. The sample holds roughly 300,000 clones, approximately 87% seen once. The sequenced material came from peripheral blood. These receptors originate from a woman aged 25 to 45 with COVID-19, enrolled during active disease.

This chain uses TRBV28 with TRBJ1-4, with D perhaps matching TRBD1 (6 bases). V lost 8 bases and J lost 10, with 14 bases in between. The CDR3 is 12 residues long. Germline V gene lookup returns CDR1 MDHEN and CDR2 SYDVKM. The chain's CDR3 is CASGLKQGKLFF. For the CDR3, the DNA is TGTGCCAGCGGATTAAAACAGGGAAAACTGTTTTTT.

This clone has just a few counts. The rearrangement links TRBV7-9 to TRBJ2-2; 11 bases align to TRBD2. V lost 4 bases, J lost 3 bases, and 4 bases stayed unmatched. Germline values: CDR1 SEHNR, CDR2 FQNEAQ (reference sequence). There are 16 residues in the CDR3. This CDR3 is CASSSRLAGYTGELFF. The CDR3 DNA reads TGTGCCAGCAGCTCCCGACTAGCGGGGTACACCGGGGAGCTGTTTTTT.

This clone was observed a few times. The chain links TRBV24-1 to TRBJ1-1; D perhaps matches TRBD1 (5 bases). The CDR3 length is 13 residues. The V end was cut by 4 bases, the J end by 6 bases, with 11 bases between. Germline lookup yields CDR1 KGHDR and CDR2 SFDVKD. CDR3 nucleotide sequence: TGTGCCACCAGTGACCCAGGGTACCCTGAAGCTTTCTTT. This gives the protein CATSDPGYPEAFF.

V gene TRBV6-6 combines with J gene TRBJ1-5, with D maybe TRBD1 (6 bases). There are 15 residues in the CDR3. Between the trimmed V and J ends, which lost 4 bases and 4 bases, there was a span of 14 bases. Germline CDR1 reads MNHNY; CDR2 reads SVGAGI (reference sequence). CDR3 DNA: TGTGCCAGCAGTTCCCGGGACACTCCTAATCAGCCCCAGCATTTT. Its translation: CASSSRDTPNQPQHF.

CDR3 nucleotide sequence: TGTGCCAGCAGCTCGAGGACAGGTGGCCCACGGAATTCACCCCTCCACTTT. Amino acids: CASSSRTGGPRNSPLHF. The V and J genes are TRBV13 and TRBJ1-6; 7 positions match TRBD1. The CDR3 spans 17 residues. Unmatched junction bases numbered 13, after V lost 4 bases and J lost 7 bases. Germline CDR1 reads PRHDT; CDR2 reads FYEKMQ (reference sequence).

The genes are TRBV7-2 and TRBJ1-1, with TRBD1 identical over 9 bases. With 4 bases clipped from V and 10 bases from J, the junction kept 16 bases outside the gene matches. This CDR3 has 16 residues. Germline lookup yields CDR1 SGHTA and CDR2 FQGNSA. The CDR3, as DNA: TGTGCCAGCAGCTCCGGGACAGGGCTGAGAGTTTTTGGAGCTTTCTTT. Amino acid sequence: CASSSGTGLRVFGAFF.

The rearrangement uses TRBV4-1 and TRBJ2-2, with TRBD1 matching 8 bases. The V gene end was trimmed by 5 bases and the J gene end by 5 bases; junction bases not matched to a gene: 7. The CDR3 totals 15 residues. Germline V gives CDR1 MGHRA, CDR2 YSYEKL. CDR3 residues: CASSLGTGVTGELFF. In DNA, the CDR3 is TGCGCCAGCAGCTTGGGGACAGGTGTTACCGGGGAGCTGTTTTTT.

The chain has TRBV19 and TRBJ2-1; the D gene is possibly TRBD2 (6 bases). The ends were cut back, 9 bases at V and 15 bases at J, with 18 bases in the middle. The germline V gene has CDR1 LNHDA and CDR2 SQIVND (reference sequence). The CDR3 totals 11 residues. The CDR3 DNA sequence: TGTGCCAGCAGGTGGGGGGATCTTTGGTTCTTC. This codes for CASRWGDLWFF.

J is TRBJ1-3 and V is TRBV6-6; 8 positions agree with TRBD1. The CDR3 loop spans 14 amino acids. The V gene end was trimmed by 9 bases and the J gene end by 0 bases; junction bases not matched to a gene: 4. Germline V gene sequence: CDR1 MNHNY, CDR2 SVGAGI (reference sequence). As DNA, the CDR3 is TGTGCCAGTGACAGGGGCTCCTCTGGAAACACCATATATTTT. Protein product: CASDRGSSGNTIYF.

The gene calls are TRBV19 and TRBJ1-5, with TRBD1 matching 10 bases. Losses at the gene ends were 5 bases for V and 2 bases for J; bases not matched to a gene: 15. This CDR3 comprises 19 residues. From germline, CDR1 is LNHDA and CDR2 SQIVND (reference sequence). The CDR3 loop reads CASSPRDRGNFGGNQPQHF. CDR3 DNA sequence: TGTGCCAGTAGTCCTCGGGACAGGGGAAATTTCGGGGGCAATCAGCCCCAGCATTTT. Filled out from reference TRBV19 and TRBJ1-5, the complete variable domain reads DGGITQSPKYLFRKEGQNVTLSCEQNLNHDAMYWYRQDPGQGLRLIYYSQIVNDFQKGDIAEGYSVSREKKESFPLTVTSAQKNPTAFYLCASSPRDRGNFGGNQPQHFGDGTRLSIL.

The chain couples TRBV7-6 to TRBJ2-1, with TRBD1 matching 9 bases. CDR3 length: 16 residues. Germline V lookup: CDR1 SGHVS, CDR2 FNYEAQ. The V gene end was trimmed by 3 bases and the J gene end by 7 bases; junction bases not matched to a gene: 10. The CDR3 here is CASSFLPGQGRNEQFF. CDR3 coding DNA: TGTGCCAGCAGCTTTCTTCCGGGACAGGGTCGGAATGAGCAGTTCTTC.

This chain links TRBV4-1 with TRBJ1-5; D uncertain. The CDR3 loop spans 17 amino acids. Germline CDR1 is MGHRA and CDR2 is YSYEKL. V was pared by 0 bases and J by 2 bases, with 14 bases between. In nucleotides, the CDR3 is TGCGCCAGCAGCCAAGATAATCTCGGGGTACGCAATCAGCCCCAGCATTTT. Translation: CASSQDNLGVRNQPQHF.

This chain connects TRBV10-2 to TRBJ2-3; no reliable D call. The germline gives CDR1 WSHSY, CDR2 SAAADI. The CDR3 has 13 amino acids. The V and J ends lost 6 bases and 5 bases respectively, with 12 bases between them. As DNA, the CDR3 is TGCGCCAGCAGGCCTCTATTGATAGATACGCAGTATTTT. The encoded protein is CASRPLLIDTQYF.

The chain recombines TRBV30 with TRBJ2-3; the match to TRBD2 covers 7 bases. Losses at the gene ends were 5 bases for V and 4 bases for J; bases not matched to a gene: 0. The CDR3 covers 11 residues. Germline-derived CDR1 and CDR2 are GTSNPN and SVGIG (reference sequence). CDR3: CAWAGADTQYF. In DNA form, the CDR3 reads TGTGCCTGGGCGGGGGCAGATACGCAGTATTTT.

The chain combines TRBV15 with TRBJ1-5; the D gene is possibly TRBD1 (6 bases). V lost 0 bases and J 4 bases, leaving 13 bases between the germline ends. CDR1 and CDR2 from the germline V gene are LNHNV and YYDKDF (reference sequence). CDR3 size: 16 residues. CDR3 sequence: CATSRDFAGDNQPQHF. In DNA, the CDR3 is TGTGCCACCAGCAGAGATTTTGCAGGGGATAATCAGCCCCAGCATTTT.

This chain connects TRBV7-9 to TRBJ2-7, with TRBD1 matching over 7 bases. Germline CDR1 reads SEHNR; CDR2 reads FQNEAQ (reference sequence). After removal of 5 bases from V and 2 bases from J, the junction contained 3 bases not matched to a gene. The CDR3 extends over 13 amino acids. CDR3 sequence: CASSPGQPYEQYF. The CDR3 DNA reads TGTGCCAGCAGCCCGGGACAGCCCTACGAGCAGTACTTC.

V usage is TRBV27 and J usage is TRBJ1-1; 8 bases map to TRBD1. The junction had 3 bases not matched to a gene; V was cut back by 4 bases and J by 5 bases. The germline gives CDR1 MNHEY, CDR2 SMNVEV (reference sequence). CDR3 length equals 13 residues. The CDR3 reads CASSSNRGTEAFF. The CDR3 DNA reads as TGTGCCAGCAGTTCTAACAGGGGGACTGAAGCTTTCTTT.

The chain carries TRBV6-5 and TRBJ2-1, with a possible D match to TRBD2 (6 bases). V was shortened by 2 bases and J by 6 bases, with 8 bases between the two germline ends. The CDR3 length is 13 residues. Germline loops: CDR1 MNHEY, CDR2 SVGAGI. The CDR3 loop is CASSYAEGNEQFF. CDR3 nucleotides: TGTGCCAGCAGTTACGCGGAGGGCAATGAGCAGTTCTTC.

The chain has TRBV2 and TRBJ1-1; 8 bases line up with TRBD1. Germline-derived CDR1 and CDR2 are SNHLY and FYNNEI. V lost 3 bases to trimming and J lost 0 bases; unmatched junction nucleotides: 12. The CDR3 is made up of 18 amino acids. CDR3 amino acids: CASSDNTGGMLMNTEAFF. The DNA for the CDR3 is TGTGCCAGCAGTGATAACACAGGGGGTATGTTGATGAACACTGAAGCTTTCTTT.

V gene TRBV2 combines with J gene TRBJ2-7, with TRBD2 matching 8 bases. V was clipped by 8 bases and J by 5 bases; unmatched bases: 8. Germline lookup yields CDR1 SNHLY and CDR2 FYNNEI. CDR3 length: 13 residues. The CDR3 reads CASFGGGNNEQYF. The CDR3 nucleotides read TGTGCCAGCTTCGGGGGGGGAAACAACGAGCAGTACTTC.

The V gene is TRBV10-3, the J gene TRBJ2-3; D might be TRBD1 (6 bases). From germline, CDR1 is ENHRY and CDR2 SYGVKD. The CDR3 covers 16 residues. V dropped 3 bases and J dropped 3 bases, with 16 bases sitting between them. CDR3 region: CAISDPRTGKTDTQYF. DNA of the CDR3: TGTGCCATCAGTGACCCTCGCACAGGGAAAACAGATACGCAGTATTTT.

The chain recombines TRBV3-1 (or the pseudogene TRBV3-2) with TRBJ1-4; D gene ambiguous. Trimming removed 1 base from V and 5 bases from J, with 11 bases in between. This CDR3 comprises 15 residues. Germline CDR1 is LGHDT and CDR2 is YNNKEL (reference sequence). CDR3 nucleotide sequence: TGTGCCAGCAGCCAAGGTGGAGAGAGCAATGAAAAACTGTTTTTT. It is translated as CASSQGGESNEKLFF.

Written as DNA, the CDR3 is TGCACCAGCAGCCAAGACCGGGGGTCTTCCTACGAGCAGTACTTC. Translation: CTSSQDRGSSYEQYF. The V and J genes are TRBV1 and TRBJ2-7; the listed D gene, TRBD2, was not tested against the DNA. TRBV1 is deemed a pseudogene. This CDR3 is 15 amino acids long.

This clone was counted a single time. The chain joins TRBV19 to TRBJ1-5; 8 bases agree with TRBD1. CDR1 is LNHDA and CDR2 is SQIVND in the germline V gene (reference sequence). The CDR3 runs 13 residues. V was clipped by 6 bases and J by 7 bases; unmatched bases: 5. The CDR3 reads CASSGQGIQPQHF. In DNA form, the CDR3 reads TGTGCCAGTAGCGGACAGGGAATACAGCCCCAGCATTTT.

The gene calls are TRBV2 and TRBJ1-2, with 7 bases aligning to TRBD1. The CDR3 has 13 residues. The germline CDR1 and CDR2 sequences are SNHLY and FYNNEI. Trimming at V came to 6 bases and at J to 5 bases, leaving 6 bases not matched to a gene. The CDR3 nucleotides read TGTGCCAGCAGCGACAGGGTTTTATATGGCTACACCTTC. This translates into CASSDRVLYGYTF.

The V and J genes are TRBV27 and TRBJ1-1; 9 nucleotides match TRBD1. This CDR3 is built from 14 residues. The V segment lost 5 bases and the J segment 4 bases; nucleotides outside the gene matches: 5. Looked up from germline, CDR1 is MNHEY and CDR2 is SMNVEV (reference sequence). CDR3 nucleotides: TGTGCCAGCAGTGACAGGGGGTGGGCCACTGAAGCTTTCTTT. Its translation: CASSDRGWATEAFF.

The chain employs TRBV5-1 and TRBJ2-1; D ambiguous. Trimming removed 2 bases from V and 0 bases from J, with 18 bases in between. This CDR3 is built from 18 residues. The germline gives CDR1 SGHRS, CDR2 YFSETQ. Here the CDR3 DNA reads TGCGCCAGCAGCTTAGTCACCGCGGTCCCATCCTCCTACAATGAGCAGTTCTTC. This sequence encodes CASSLVTAVPSSYNEQFF.

The gene calls are TRBV6-2 or TRBV6-3 and TRBJ2-3, with a possible D match to TRBD2 (5 bases). CDR1 and CDR2 from the germline V gene are MNHEY and SVGEGT. The V and J ends lost 6 bases and 5 bases respectively, with 12 bases between them. This CDR3 has 13 amino acids. This CDR3 reads CASSRRREDTQYF. CDR3 nucleotides: TGTGCCAGCAGCCGCCGACGGGAAGATACGCAGTATTTT.